These T cell receptor beta chains were read from a single sample in a study of T cells in localized non-small cell lung cancer. Sequencing used immunoSEQ multiplex PCR; TCRdb keeps in-frame clones, though not all of them. The data contain about 70,000 clones, approximately 87% of them singletons. The sample in question was peripheral blood, obtained before any cancer treatment. These receptors came from a male donor older than 55 with stage III squamous cell lung carcinoma. The CDR3 runs from the conserved cysteine through the conserved F or W. The D gene is left open where the match is weak. Size is omitted from some rows. Given values are once, few, many or a class for expanded clones.

clone_size,cdr3_length,v_call,d_call,j_call,cdr3_nt,cdr3_aa
NA,15,TRBV19,TRBD2,TRBJ2-3,TGTGCCAGTAGTCCTTTAGCGGGGAGTAGTGATACGCAGTATTTT,CASSPLAGSSDTQYF
NA,15,TRBV6-5,TRBD1,TRBJ2-1,TGTGCCAGCAGCTCCGGGACAGGGTTGAACAATGAGCAGTTCTTC,CASSSGTGLNNEQFF
NA,18,TRBV7-8,NA,TRBJ1-6,TGTGCCAGCAGCCTAAGTCCGGGACAAAGCTCCTATAATTCACCCCTCCACTTT,CASSLSPGQSSYNSPLHF
NA,15,TRBV5-4,TRBD1,TRBJ1-2,TGTGCCAGCAGACCGGGACAGGGGACGAACTATGGCTACACCTTC,CASRPGQGTNYGYTF
NA,15,TRBV6-1,NA,TRBJ1-5,TGTGCCAGCAGTGATCAGCCATTAAACCATCAGCCCCAGCATTTT,CASSDQPLNHQPQHF
few,13,TRBV19,NA,TRBJ1-6,TGTGCCAGTAAGGGCAGTCTTAATTCACCCCTCCACTTT,CASKGSLNSPLHF
NA,13,TRBV19,NA,TRBJ2-1,TGTGCCAGTAGTCCACGGGGGTACAATGAGCAGTTCTTC,CASSPRGYNEQFF
once,12,TRBV5-6,NA,TRBJ1-5,TGTGCCAGCAGCTTGTGGGGACGGCCCCAGCATTTT,CASSLWGRPQHF
NA,16,TRBV2,TRBD1,TRBJ1-5,TGTGCCAGCAGTCCAATAACGACAGGGGATGCTCAGCCCCAGCATTTT,CASSPITTGDAQPQHF
NA,16,TRBV28,NA,TRBJ2-5,TGTGCCAGCAGTTTAGGACAGACAAAGTACCAAGAGACCCAGTACTTC,CASSLGQTKYQETQYF
NA,14,TRBV5-1,NA,TRBJ1-1,TGCGCCAGCAGCTCGGCGAAGGGGAACACTGAAGCTTTCTTT,CASSSAKGNTEAFF
few,15,TRBV4-2,NA,TRBJ1-2,TGTGCCAGCAGCCAAGATCCGAGGGCCCACTATGGCTACACCTTC,CASSQDPRAHYGYTF
NA,14,TRBV19,TRBD1,TRBJ1-5,TGTGCCAGTAAGGGGGCGCAGGGTAATCAGCCCCAGCATTTT,CASKGAQGNQPQHF
NA,12,TRBV19,NA,TRBJ1-1,TGTGCCAGTAGTATAGGAGGAAGGAGGGCTTTCTTT,CASSIGGRRAFF
NA,14,TRBV29-1,NA,TRBJ2-3,TGCAGCGTTGGGGTGGGAACTAGCACAGATACGCAGTATTTT,CSVGVGTSTDTQYF
NA,12,TRBV7-8,NA,TRBJ1-2,TGTGCCAGCAGCTCAAAAGGTAGCGGCTACACCTTC,CASSSKGSGYTF
NA,13,TRBV6-1,NA,TRBJ1-5,TGTGCCAGCAGTGAAGGATTTTCGCTGCCCCAGCATTTT,CASSEGFSLPQHF
NA,14,TRBV5-4,TRBD1,TRBJ2-1,TGTGCCAGCAGAAGGGACAGGGGTTCCGGTGAGCAGTTCTTC,CASRRDRGSGEQFF
NA,14,TRBV10-3,NA,TRBJ1-5,TGTGCCATCAGTGAGTCACTGGCCGATCAGCCCCAGCATTTT,CAISESLADQPQHF
NA,17,TRBV13,TRBD1,TRBJ1-1,TGTGCCAGCAGCTCCAACAGGGGGGGTGTGGGTTCACACGAAGCTTTCTTT,CASSSNRGGVGSHEAFF
NA,16,TRBV11-2,NA,TRBJ2-1,TGTGCCAGCAGCTTAGCCCCTTCGACAAGGACCAATGAGCAGTTCTTC,CASSLAPSTRTNEQFF
NA,11,TRBV20-1,NA,TRBJ2-3,TGCAGTGCTCCGGACAGATATACGCAGTATTTT,CSAPDRYTQYF
NA,13,TRBV7-3,NA,TRBJ2-5,TGTGCCAGCAGCTTAACAACTATTGAGACCCAGTACTTC,CASSLTTIETQYF
once,14,TRBV6-5,TRBD1,TRBJ2-4,TGTGCCAGCAGCCGGGACAGGGCGGCGGACATTCAGTACTTC,CASSRDRAADIQYF
NA,14,TRBV7-2,NA,TRBJ2-3,TGTGCCAGCAGCCCTCGGACAGTCCCAGATACGCAGTATTTT,CASSPRTVPDTQYF
NA,14,TRBV6-1,TRBD2,TRBJ2-2,TGTGCCAGCGAGCGGGGGGGCCCTGCCGGGGAGCTGTTTTTT,CASERGGPAGELFF
once,15,TRBV7-2,TRBD1,TRBJ1-6,TGTGCCAGCAGGATTCAGCAGGGGGCCGATTCACCCCTCCACTTT,CASRIQQGADSPLHF
NA,11,TRBV20-1,NA,TRBJ1-1,TGCAGTGCTAGAGATGAGGCTGAAGCTTTCTTT,CSARDEAEAFF
few,11,TRBV19,NA,TRBJ1-1,TGTGCCAGTAACTGGAACACTGAAGCTTTCTTT,CASNWNTEAFF